Listed here are 30 T cell receptor beta chains from one sample, sequenced in a study of blood T cell repertoires in COVID-19. Sequenced by immunoSEQ multiplex PCR; TCRdb stores in-frame clones only, minus some. The repertoire holds around 140,000 clones, 65% to 90% seen once, with about 7.5% in the top ten. The material sequenced was peripheral blood. The receptors originated from a human donor in a cohort sampled during active COVID-19.

The chain recombines TRBV6-6 with TRBJ2-7; TRBD2 matches at 8 bases. CDR1 and CDR2 from the germline V gene are MNHNY and SVGAGI (reference sequence). V trimming: 6 bases; J trimming: 3 bases; junction bases outside the gene matches: 10. The CDR3 has 15 amino acids. CDR3 in amino acids: CASSPTSGAYYEQYF. CDR3 DNA: TGTGCCAGCAGCCCTACTAGCGGAGCATACTACGAGCAGTACTTC.

The chain uses TRBV7-2 and TRBJ2-7, with 14 bases lining up with TRBD2. Per germline, CDR1 SGHTA and CDR2 FQGNSA. The CDR3 covers 16 residues. After removal of 4 bases from V and 4 bases from J, the junction contained 6 bases not matched to a gene. CDR3 in DNA: TGTGCCAGCAGCTCGCGACTAGCGGGAGGGCCGTACGAGCAGTACTTC. Protein sequence: CASSSRLAGGPYEQYF.

The V gene is TRBV9, the J gene TRBJ2-3; D gene uncertain. This CDR3 comprises 18 residues. Germline-derived CDR1 and CDR2 are SGDLS and YYNGEE. Trimming cost V 0 bases and J 1 base, with 18 bases left between them. CDR3 in DNA: TGTGCCAGCAGCGTAGGCGCAGGCTTGGCCTCGGGCACAGATACGCAGTATTTT. Translated: CASSVGAGLASGTDTQYF.

V and J are TRBV6-5 and TRBJ2-7, with 9 bases lining up with TRBD2. The CDR3 totals 16 residues. Trimming removed 2 bases from V and 4 bases from J; junction bases left unmatched: 9. In germline, CDR1 is MNHEY, CDR2 SVGAGI. CDR3 in DNA: TGTGCCAGCAGTTACGGGGCGGGAGGGCCCCGGTACGAGCAGTACTTC. This encodes CASSYGAGGPRYEQYF.

This clone appeared once. The chain employs TRBV7-3 and TRBJ2-1; D is possibly TRBD2 (7 bases). The germline V gene has CDR1 SGHTA and CDR2 FQGTGA. Trimming left V 4 bases short and J 9 bases short, with 16 bases between. CDR3 size: 14 residues. CDR3 loop: CASSSTRGGSEQFF. CDR3 coding DNA: TGTGCCAGCAGCTCAACGAGGGGGGGAAGTGAGCAGTTCTTC.

This rearrangement joins TRBV28 to TRBJ2-2; 7 bases are a match to TRBD1. V lost 6 bases to trimming and J lost 3 bases; unmatched junction nucleotides: 4. This CDR3 comprises 14 residues. Germline values: CDR1 MDHEN, CDR2 SYDVKM. CDR3 DNA: TGTGCCAGCAGGCGACAGGGTGACACCGGGGAGCTGTTTTTT. As protein: CASRRQGDTGELFF.

This clone was counted once. The V call is TRBV6-2 or TRBV6-3, the J call TRBJ2-7, with TRBD1 matching over 12 bases. J was trimmed by 6 bases and V by 5 bases; bases with no gene match: 8. Germline loops: CDR1 MNHEY, CDR2 SVGEGT. The length of the CDR3 is 15 residues. As DNA, the CDR3 is TGTGCCAGCAGTGCGCCGGGACAGGGGGCTTCCGAGCAGTACTTC. Translation: CASSAPGQGASEQYF.

In its sample, this clone was seen a few times. The chain employs TRBV7-2 and TRBJ2-2, with TRBD2 matching 8 bases. CDR1 and CDR2 (germline): SGHTA, FQGNSA. The J segment lost 8 bases and the V segment lost 0 bases, leaving 2 bases of the junction unmatched. The length of the CDR3 is 14 residues. CDR3 nucleotide sequence: TGTGCCAGCAGCTTAGCTAGCGGGGTGGGGGAGCTGTTTTTT. Translated: CASSLASGVGELFF.

The chain joins TRBV3-1 (or the pseudogene TRBV3-2) to TRBJ2-6; D unresolved. The CDR3 runs to 14 residues. V lost 4 bases and J 2 bases, leaving 6 bases between the germline ends. Germline V gene data show CDR1 as LGHDT and CDR2 as YNNKEL (reference sequence). The CDR3 DNA sequence: TGTGCCAGCAGCCGCGATCCTGGGGCCAACGTCCTGACTTTC. Protein: CASSRDPGANVLTF.

In its sample, this clone was seen a few times. The V call is TRBV5-1, the J call TRBJ2-3, with 7 bases lining up with TRBD2. This CDR3 has 14 residues. Per germline, CDR1 SGHRS and CDR2 YFSETQ. The V segment lost 4 bases and the J segment 1 base; nucleotides outside the gene matches: 3. The CDR3, as DNA: TGCGCCAGCAGCGGCACTAGCGGCACAGATACGCAGTATTTT. Its translation: CASSGTSGTDTQYF. The entire variable domain, with the rest obtained from reference TRBV5-1 and TRBJ2-3, is as follows: KAGVTQTPRYLIKTRGQQVTLSCSPISGHRSVSWYQQTPGQGLQFLFEYFSETQRNKGNFPGRFSGRQFSNSRSEMNVSTLELGDSALYLCASSGTSGTDTQYFGPGTRLTVL.

The chain joins TRBV4-3 to TRBJ1-1; D remains ambiguous. This CDR3 has 15 residues. Trimming shortened V by 0 bases and J by 0 bases, and 8 bases separated the two germline ends. From germline, CDR1 is LGHNA and CDR2 YSLEER. Here the CDR3 reads CASSQDPFMNTEAFF. The CDR3 DNA reads as TGCGCCAGCAGCCAAGATCCGTTTATGAACACTGAAGCTTTCTTT.

There are a few counts of this clone. The chain uses TRBV28 and TRBJ2-2; D might be TRBD2 (5 bases). Trimming shortened V by 1 base and J by 1 base, and 7 bases separated the two germline ends. Germline V gene data show CDR1 as MDHEN and CDR2 as SYDVKM. The CDR3 sequence is 15 residues long. Here the CDR3 DNA reads TGTGCCAGCAGTTTATTAGAGGGGAACACCGGGGAGCTGTTTTTT. Residues: CASSLLEGNTGELFF.

This rearrangement joins TRBV28 to TRBJ2-7; maybe TRBD2 (5 bases). The CDR3 has 12 amino acids. CDR1 is MDHEN and CDR2 is SYDVKM in the germline V gene. The germline V and J ends were trimmed by 5 bases and 1 base, with 6 bases remaining between them. The CDR3 loop reads CASSGGSYEQYF. In nucleotides, the CDR3 is TGTGCCAGCAGTGGAGGTTCCTACGAGCAGTACTTC.

The chain links TRBV5-5 to TRBJ2-3, with D perhaps matching TRBD1 (6 bases). Germline V gene sequence: CDR1 SGHKS, CDR2 YYEKEE (reference sequence). The CDR3 loop spans 14 amino acids. The V end lost 4 bases, the J end lost 1 base, and 10 bases lay between the germline ends. As DNA, the CDR3 is TGTGCCAGCAGCGAACAGGGCGGCACAGATACGCAGTATTTT. This sequence encodes CASSEQGGTDTQYF. The full variable domain, rest sourced from reference TRBV5-5 and TRBJ2-3, is DAGVTQSPTHLIKTRGQQVTLRCSPISGHKSVSWYQQVLGQGPQFIFQYYEKEERGRGNFPDRFSARQFPNYSSELNVNALLLGDSALYLCASSEQGGTDTQYFGPGTRLTVL.

The CDR3 nucleotides read TGTGCCAGCGCGGACGGACAGAACACTGAAGCTTTCTTT. Encoded protein: CASADGQNTEAFF. The chain has TRBV6-6 and TRBJ1-1; maybe TRBD1 (5 bases). CDR1 is MNHNY, CDR2 SVGAGI, per germline (reference sequence). The CDR3 loop spans 13 amino acids. With 8 bases removed from V and 1 base from J, the gap between germline ends came to 11 bases.

The V gene is TRBV7-9, the J gene TRBJ1-3; no firm D call. This CDR3 region has 16 residues. Trimming left V 0 bases short and J 1 base short, with 10 bases between. Germline values: CDR1 SEHNR, CDR2 FQNEAQ (reference sequence). The CDR3 protein is CASSLARGGSGNTIYF. CDR3 bases: TGTGCCAGCAGCTTAGCCCGGGGAGGATCTGGAAACACCATATATTTT.

The chain is built from TRBV5-1 and TRBJ2-5, with 9 bases fitting TRBD1. This CDR3 is 14 amino acids long. V shed 4 bases and J 5 bases; nucleotides not matched to a gene: 6. CDR1 SGHRS and CDR2 YFSETQ come from the germline V gene. CDR3 sequence (DNA): TGCGCCAGCAGCCCGGACAGGGGCCGGGAGACCCAGTACTTC. Translated, it gives CASSPDRGRETQYF.

The chain has TRBV6-5 and TRBJ2-1; D is ambiguous. The length of the CDR3 is 10 residues. Looked up from germline, CDR1 is MNHEY and CDR2 is SVGAGI. Trimming cost V 7 bases and J 7 bases, with 5 bases left between them. CDR3 loop: CASKLNEQFF. CDR3 bases: TGTGCCAGCAAGCTAAATGAGCAGTTCTTC.

The CDR3 reads CASSDGQGHSNQPQHF. CDR3 nucleotides: TGTGCCAGCAGTGACGGACAGGGACATAGCAATCAGCCCCAGCATTTT. V and J are TRBV2 and TRBJ1-5; 8 nucleotides agree with TRBD1. The CDR3 is made up of 16 amino acids. V gave up 3 bases and J gave up 0 bases; unmatched junction bases: 4. CDR1 is SNHLY and CDR2 is FYNNEI in the germline V gene.

CDR3 coding DNA: TGTGCCAGCTCACCAAACACCGGGAGCTCCTACAATGAGCAGTTCTTC. Its translation is CASSPNTGSSYNEQFF. The chain combines TRBV18 with TRBJ2-1, with a possible D match to TRBD2 (6 bases). The germline gives CDR1 KGHSH, CDR2 LQKENI. The CDR3 has 16 amino acids. Trimming shortened V by 2 bases and J by 0 bases, and 11 bases separated the two germline ends.

This clone was counted a single time. J is TRBJ2-7 and V is TRBV10-3; 8 bases agree with TRBD1. Per germline, CDR1 ENHRY and CDR2 SYGVKD. This CDR3 is built from 16 residues. The V gene end was trimmed by 5 bases and the J gene end by 0 bases; junction bases not matched to a gene: 9. CDR3 DNA sequence: TGTGCCATCAGTACTGACAGGGGCTTAGGCTCCTACGAGCAGTACTTC. This encodes CAISTDRGLGSYEQYF.

This sequence joins TRBV15 and TRBJ1-5, with 8 bases fitting TRBD1. Germline CDR1 is LNHNV and CDR2 is YYDKDF (reference sequence). CDR3 length equals 15 residues. Germline trimming cut 8 bases from V and 6 bases from J; bases unmatched to any gene: 12. This CDR3 reads CATRLQGGIFQPQHF. DNA for the CDR3: TGTGCCACCCGCTTACAGGGGGGGATATTTCAGCCCCAGCATTTT.

The chain combines TRBV5-6 with TRBJ1-2, with D maybe TRBD1 (6 bases). Germline CDR1 and CDR2: SGHDT and YYEEEE. With 6 bases removed from V and 4 bases from J, the gap between germline ends came to 13 bases. The CDR3 length is 13 residues. CDR3 region: CASIIHRAYGYTF. For the CDR3, the DNA is TGTGCCAGCATCATTCACAGGGCCTATGGCTACACCTTC. The entire variable domain, with the rest obtained from reference TRBV5-6 and TRBJ1-2, is as follows: DAGVTQSPTHLIKTRGQQVTLRCSPKSGHDTVSWYQQALGQGPQFIFQYYEEEERQRGNFPDRFSGHQFPNYSSELNVNALLLGDSALYLCASIIHRAYGYTFGSGTRLTVV.

V is TRBV28 and J is TRBJ2-5; D perhaps matches TRBD2 (7 bases). Looked up from germline, CDR1 is MDHEN and CDR2 is SYDVKM. The CDR3 loop spans 17 amino acids. Trimming left V 3 bases short and J 5 bases short, with 22 bases between. The CDR3 sequence is CASSFPMGGGSTETQYF. CDR3 sequence (DNA): TGTGCCAGCAGTTTCCCGATGGGGGGCGGGAGCACGGAGACCCAGTACTTC. Together with reference TRBV28 and TRBJ2-5, the CDR3 gives the full variable domain: DVKVTQSSRYLVKRTGEKVFLECVQDMDHENMFWYRQDPGLGLRLIYFSYDVKMKEKGDIPEGYSVSREKKERFSLILESASTNQTSMYLCASSFPMGGGSTETQYFGPGTRLLVL.

This chain links TRBV18 with TRBJ1-2; no firm D call. CDR3 length: 11 residues. Germline CDR1 and CDR2: KGHSH and LQKENI. Trimming took off 2 bases at V and 10 bases at J, with 8 bases between the two ends. The CDR3 nucleotides are TGTGCCAGCTCACCAGACCTAGACTACACCTTC. Its protein is CASSPDLDYTF.

This clone has just a few counts. The chain recombines TRBV18 with TRBJ2-7, with TRBD2 identical over 11 bases. CDR1 is KGHSH, CDR2 LQKENI, per germline. The length of the CDR3 is 15 residues. Trimming took 3 bases from V and 5 from J; bases not matched to a gene: 6. CDR3 amino acids: CASSPSGRAVDEQYF. CDR3 DNA sequence: TGTGCCAGCTCACCTAGCGGGAGGGCCGTTGACGAGCAGTACTTC.

Only one count was recorded for this clone. This sequence joins TRBV27 and TRBJ2-3; 7 bases fit TRBD1. The CDR3 contains 16 residues. Trimming removed 3 bases from V and 3 bases from J; junction bases left unmatched: 9. Germline V gene data show CDR1 as MNHEY and CDR2 as SMNVEV (reference sequence). CDR3 bases: TGTGCCAGCAGTTTGGATGGGACAGATCCTACAGATACGCAGTATTTT. It codes for CASSLDGTDPTDTQYF.

V gene TRBV7-9 combines with J gene TRBJ2-3, with TRBD1 identical over 7 bases. V shed 0 bases, J shed 5 bases, and the junction held 11 bases outside the gene matches. The germline gives CDR1 SEHNR, CDR2 FQNEAQ (reference sequence). The CDR3 has 17 residues. The CDR3 here is CASSLALGTVLLDTQYF. In DNA form, the CDR3 reads TGTGCCAGCAGCTTAGCCCTCGGGACAGTCCTCTTAGATACGCAGTATTTT.

The chain is built from TRBV6-5 and TRBJ1-3; 8 positions agree with TRBD1. The V segment lost 2 bases and the J segment 2 bases; nucleotides outside the gene matches: 5. Germline CDR1 and CDR2: MNHEY and SVGAGI. The CDR3 is made up of 16 amino acids. CDR3 bases: TGTGCCAGCAGTTACGACCCACAGGGGGCTGGAAACACCATATATTTT. It is translated as CASSYDPQGAGNTIYF.

This chain joins TRBV4-2 and TRBJ1-1, with a tentative D call TRBD1 (6 bases). V lost 5 bases to trimming and J lost 4 bases, with 11 bases between them. Germline lookup yields CDR1 LGHNA and CDR2 YNFKEQ. The CDR3 is 13 amino acids. The CDR3 reads CASSSHRVTEAFF. CDR3 nucleotide sequence: TGTGCCAGCAGCAGTCACAGGGTCACTGAAGCTTTCTTT.